What follows describes a single T cell receptor beta chain. V was trimmed by 2 bases and J by 0 bases, leaving 11 bases between them. The CDR3 is made up of 16 amino acids. Germline loops: CDR1 LNHDA, CDR2 SQIVND (reference sequence). These data come from a study of blood T cell repertoires in COVID-19. The wider study: Whether acute or convalescent, the COVID-19 samples came from the United States, Italy and Spain. T cells, B-cell-depleted T cells, or PBMCs supplied cDNA or gDNA.

The assay was immunoSEQ multiplex PCR, and TCRdb's table has in-frame clones only and misses some. The table lists some 190,000 clones, approximately 82% of them singletons. The genes are TRBV19 and TRBJ1-5; D is possibly TRBD1 (5 bases). The sample taken for sequencing was peripheral blood. The sequence was collected from a woman at least 80 years old with active or convalescent COVID-19. DNA for the CDR3: TGTGCCAGTAGTATAATCGGACATAATAGCAATCAGCCCCAGCATTTT. Its protein is CASSIIGHNSNQPQHF. The whole variable domain, filled in from reference TRBV19 and TRBJ1-5, reads DGGITQSPKYLFRKEGQNVTLSCEQNLNHDAMYWYRQDPGQGLRLIYYSQIVNDFQKGDIAEGYSVSREKKESFPLTVTSAQKNPTAFYLCASSIIGHNSNQPQHFGDGTRLSIL.